These 12 T cell receptor beta chains share one sample of origin, sequenced in a study of regulatory T cells in long-lasting Graves disease (dated by TCRdb to about 2021). Libraries came from multiplex PCR. Reads for this sample came from an Illumina HiSeq 4000. TCR beta libraries were built with iRepertoire HTBI primers and Arm-PCR amplification of CDR3 regions. The public reads were reanalyzed by TCRdb: fastp trimming at Q25, MiXCR alignment, in-frame beta chains only. When rows share a CDR3 protein, they turn into one entry using the most common DNA and genes. In all, the sample holds 650,000 to 850,000 distinct CDR3 sequences, and around 30% of those were seen once. 40% to 50% of the sample lies in the top ten. The sample's time point, from its label and the paper: persistent/refractory GD, antithyroid drugs over 5 years with positive TRAb. RNA was extracted from PBMCs in TRIzol for both TCR sequencing and RNA sequencing.

Sequences were derived from peripheral blood mononuclear cells (PBMCs), sampled when the disease was refractory, from a patient treated with antithyroid drugs. All receptors come from a female donor with Graves disease.

This clonotype has only a few counts. The rearrangement uses TRBV27 and TRBJ1-6; no definite D call. The germline V and J ends were trimmed by 2 bases and 7 bases, with 9 bases remaining between them. Germline CDR1 reads MNHEY; CDR2 reads SMNVEV (reference sequence). CDR3 length: 14 residues. CDR3 sequence (DNA): TGTGCCAGCAGTTTACCAGATAAGAATTCACCCCTCCACTTT. It is translated as CASSLPDKNSPLHF.

The chain has TRBV10-3 and TRBJ1-5, with no clear D. The V gene lost 4 bases and the J gene lost 0 bases, with 7 bases spanning the gap. This CDR3 comprises 14 residues. Germline-derived CDR1 and CDR2 are ENHRY and SYGVKD. The CDR3 DNA reads as TGTGCCATCAGTGCCAGTACTAGCAATCAGCCCCAGCATTTT. It specifies CAISASTSNQPQHF.

V and J are TRBV2 and TRBJ1-4; no reliable D call. Germline loops: CDR1 SNHLY, CDR2 FYNNEI. This CDR3 has 15 amino acids. The V end lost 7 bases, the J end lost 3 bases, and 15 bases lay between the germline ends. The CDR3 spells CASTLSSGSNEKLFF. CDR3 nucleotide sequence: TGTGCCAGCACCCTCTCGTCGGGGTCTAATGAAAAACTGTTTTTT. Based on the CDR3 plus reference TRBV2 and TRBJ1-4, the full variable domain is EPEVTQTPSHQVTQMGQEVILRCVPISNHLYFYWYRQILGQKVEFLVSFYNNEISEKSEIFDDQFSVERPDGSNFTLKIRSTKLEDSAMYFCASTLSSGSNEKLFFGSGTQLSVL.

This clonotype was found a few times. The chain is built from TRBV3-1 and TRBJ2-4, with TRBD1 as a possible D gene (6 bases). The CDR3 is 15 amino acids. Trimming removed 4 bases from V and 1 base from J, with 11 bases in between. Germline assignment: CDR1 LGHDT and CDR2 YNNKEL (reference sequence). The CDR3: CASSPQGQAKNIQYF. DNA of the CDR3: TGTGCCAGCAGCCCGCAAGGACAGGCCAAAAACATTCAGTACTTC.

The J gene is TRBJ1-1, the V gene TRBV25-1; perhaps TRBD1 as D (6 bases). From germline, CDR1 is MGHDK and CDR2 SYGVNS. The V end lost 6 bases, the J end lost 5 bases, and 16 bases lay between the germline ends. The CDR3 extends over 14 amino acids. CDR3 nucleotide sequence: TGTGCCAGCAGGAAGGGGGGGCGAAGGACTGAAGCTTTCTTT. This translates into CASRKGGRRTEAFF.

Many counts were recorded for this clonotype. This rearrangement joins TRBV29-1 to TRBJ1-2, with 12 bases aligning to TRBD1. The junction had 4 bases not matched to a gene; V was cut back by 7 bases and J by 10 bases. Germline CDR1 reads SQVTM; CDR2 reads ANQGSEA. This CDR3 contains 11 residues. Here the CDR3 DNA reads TGCAGCGGGGGACAGGGGGCAGACTACACCTTC. Its translation: CSGGQGADYTF.

CDR3 protein: CASSGGGGLLVQETQYF. CDR3 sequence (DNA): TGTGCCAGCAGTGGGGGGGGCGGACTTCTCGTACAAGAGACCCAGTACTTC. The chain couples TRBV6-1 to TRBJ2-5; possible D gene TRBD2, 7 bases. Looked up from germline, CDR1 is MNHNS and CDR2 is SASEGT. The length of the CDR3 is 17 residues. The V and J ends lost 4 bases and 2 bases respectively, with 20 bases between them.

J is TRBJ2-2 and V is TRBV5-1, with a tentative D call TRBD2 (6 bases). Trimming removed 4 bases at V and 1 base at J, with 14 bases between. Looked up from germline, CDR1 is SGHRS and CDR2 is YFSETQ. There are 16 residues in the CDR3. CDR3 coding DNA: TGCGCCAGCAGCCTCGGCGGAGGGAAGAACACCGGGGAGCTGTTTTTT. Its translation is CASSLGGGKNTGELFF.

CDR3 loop: CASSRALNTEAFF. The CDR3 nucleotides are TGCGCCAGCAGCCGCGCCCTGAACACTGAAGCTTTCTTT. This rearrangement joins TRBV10-2 to TRBJ1-1, with D hard to call. The CDR3 is made up of 13 amino acids. Trimming pared 6 bases from V and 0 bases from J, leaving 8 bases between. Per germline, CDR1 WSHSY and CDR2 SAAADI.

The chain recombines TRBV6-2 or TRBV6-3 with TRBJ2-5, with 8 bases identical to TRBD1. The germline CDR1 and CDR2 sequences are MNHEY and SVGEGT. With 6 bases clipped from V and 5 bases from J, the junction kept 17 bases outside the gene matches. CDR3 size: 17 residues. This chain's CDR3 is CASSQDTWTGYMETQYF. The DNA for the CDR3 is TGTGCCAGCAGCCAAGATACCTGGACAGGGTATATGGAGACCCAGTACTTC.

The chain combines TRBV30 with TRBJ1-2; possibly TRBD1 for D (6 bases). Germline CDR1 reads GTSNPN; CDR2 reads SVGIG (reference sequence). The ends were cut back, 2 bases at V and 6 bases at J, with 13 bases in the middle. This CDR3 spans 13 amino acids. Here the CDR3 DNA reads TGTGCCTGGAGTCCTACAGGGCCAAATGGCTACACCTTC. Protein sequence: CAWSPTGPNGYTF.

The chain combines TRBV10-3 with TRBJ2-7; TRBD2 matches at 10 bases. CDR1 is ENHRY and CDR2 is SYGVKD in the germline V gene. The CDR3 is made up of 13 amino acids. V shed 6 bases and J 5 bases; nucleotides not matched to a gene: 4. The CDR3 DNA sequence: TGTGCCATCAGATCCGGGACTAGCGACGAGCAGTACTTC. This gives the protein CAIRSGTSDEQYF.